What follows is one T cell receptor (beta chain) and its context. The source of the sample is a study of blood T cell repertoires in COVID-19. Study background: COVID-19 samples collected from the United States, Italy and Spain covered acute and convalescent phases. PBMCs, B-cell-depleted T cells, or T cells were the source of the cDNA or gDNA that made up the material.

V gave up 3 bases and J gave up 11 bases; unmatched junction bases: 11. Germline CDR1 is WSHSY and CDR2 is SAAADI. The CDR3 spans 15 residues. Original processing notes: From reference gene primer amplification, estimates of nucleated cell counts were derived. Profiled with immunoSEQ multiplex PCR; TCRdb holds only in-frame clones, not every one. V, J and clone size were drawn from that table, and D and trimming were deduced from the DNA. The top ten hold approximately 4.6% of the sample, which has approximately 280,000 clones, 75% to 90% seen once. The TCR comes from a man in his forties with acute or convalescent COVID-19. Sample: peripheral blood. The chain couples TRBV10-2 to TRBJ1-4; 8 nucleotides align to TRBD1. CDR3 nucleotide sequence: TGCGCCAGCAGTGACCCGGGGGGACAGGAAAGCAAACTGTTTTTT. It translates to CASSDPGGQESKLFF.